Each of the 15 T cell receptor beta chains below was sequenced from the same sample in a study of CD8+ T cells in alopecia areata (dated by TCRdb to 2016 to 2018). The library was produced with the immunoSEQ multiplex PCR assay. To provide template for TCR sequencing, every sample had RNA extracted and reverse transcribed into cDNA. TCRdb took this table from immuneACCESS and kept in-frame rearrangements with V and J called. Such tables lack part of the clones; where checked against another copy, unresolved V genes explain under half of the gap, and the rest is unexplained. This sample is represented by approximately 150,000 clones; less than 75% of them were singletons. Of the sample, 30% to 45% is held by the ten largest clones. Material: CD8+ T cells sorted from blood. The receptors come from a human donor in good health.

The chain combines TRBV28 with TRBJ2-1, with TRBD1 as a possible D gene (5 bases). Germline V gene lookup returns CDR1 MDHEN and CDR2 SYDVKM. The CDR3 consists of 12 residues. The ends were cut back, 7 bases at V and 6 bases at J, with 10 bases in the middle. The CDR3 here is CASKMQGNEQFF. CDR3 in DNA: TGTGCCAGCAAGATGCAGGGCAATGAGCAGTTCTTC.

The V and J genes are TRBV7-8 and TRBJ2-6; D gene uncertain. Trimming left V 3 bases short and J 3 bases short, with 9 bases between. CDR1 is SGHVS and CDR2 is FQNEAQ in the germline V gene. The CDR3 totals 15 residues. The DNA for the CDR3 is TGTGCCAGCAGCTTTACCCAGATTGGGGCCAACGTCCTGACTTTC. Encoded protein: CASSFTQIGANVLTF.

This clone was detected only a few times. The chain couples TRBV2 to TRBJ2-1; no definite D call. Germline V gene lookup returns CDR1 SNHLY and CDR2 FYNNEI. This CDR3 comprises 11 residues. V lost 8 bases and J 7 bases, leaving 9 bases between the germline ends. The CDR3, as DNA: TGTGCCAGCCCCCGTGGTAATGAGCAGTTCTTC. Protein sequence: CASPRGNEQFF.

V usage is TRBV25-1 and J usage is TRBJ2-7, with a weak D call TRBD1 (5 bases). From germline, CDR1 is MGHDK and CDR2 SYGVNS. The CDR3 is 13 amino acids. The V and J ends lost 4 bases and 1 base respectively, with 8 bases between them. The CDR3 protein is CASSVGQSYEQYF. CDR3 nucleotides: TGTGCCAGCAGTGTGGGGCAGTCCTACGAGCAGTACTTC.

The J gene is TRBJ2-5, the V gene TRBV27; TRBD1 might be the D (6 bases). The CDR3 runs 17 residues. Per the germline V gene, CDR1 is MNHEY and CDR2 is SMNVEV (reference sequence). V was shortened by 0 bases and J by 4 bases, with 18 bases between the two germline ends. CDR3 in amino acids: CASSLSRDTHLRETQYF. CDR3 bases: TGTGCCAGCAGTTTATCCCGGGACACACACCTTCGAGAGACCCAGTACTTC.

This chain links TRBV7-9 with TRBJ2-7; 13 nucleotides agree with TRBD2. The CDR3 is 13 amino acids. Per the germline V gene, CDR1 is SEHNR and CDR2 is FQNEAQ (reference sequence). With 5 bases clipped from V and 11 bases from J, the junction kept 6 bases outside the gene matches. Here the CDR3 reads CASSTGLAGIEYF. The CDR3 DNA reads as TGTGCCAGCAGCACGGGACTAGCGGGAATAGAGTACTTC.

CDR3 nucleotides: TGTGCCAGCAGCCTGACAGGAGATACGCAGTATTTT. This encodes CASSLTGDTQYF. The chain links TRBV7-2 to TRBJ2-3; D perhaps matches TRBD1 (6 bases). Germline values: CDR1 SGHTA, CDR2 FQGNSA. Deletions cut 5 bases from V and 5 bases from J, with 8 bases between. The CDR3 is made up of 12 amino acids. Drawing the rest from reference TRBV7-2 and TRBJ2-3, the complete variable domain is GAGVSQSPSNKVTEKGKDVELRCDPISGHTALYWYRQSLGQGLEFLIYFQGNSAPDKSGLPSDRFSAERTGGSVSTLTIQRTQQEDSAVYLCASSLTGDTQYFGPGTRLTVL.

This clone was observed a few times. This sequence joins TRBV6-6 and TRBJ2-7; 7 nucleotides line up with TRBD2. The trim removed 5 bases at V and 5 bases at J, leaving 6 bases unmatched. Germline V lookup: CDR1 MNHNY, CDR2 SVGAGI (reference sequence). This CDR3 has 13 amino acids. CDR3 protein: CASSPTSWNEQYF. CDR3 DNA sequence: TGTGCCAGCAGTCCGACTAGCTGGAACGAGCAGTACTTC.

This chain joins TRBV9 and TRBJ2-3; tentative D call: TRBD2 (6 bases). From germline, CDR1 is SGDLS and CDR2 YYNGEE. This CDR3 has 15 residues. The V gene lost 0 bases and the J gene lost 3 bases, with 11 bases spanning the gap. The CDR3 DNA reads TGTGCCAGCAGCGTAGCGGAGGGGTCGACAGATACGCAGTATTTT. It yields the protein CASSVAEGSTDTQYF.

The V gene is TRBV28, the J gene TRBJ2-3, with D hard to call. The CDR3 spans 14 residues. The V end lost 6 bases, the J end lost 6 bases, and 16 bases lay between the germline ends. From germline, CDR1 is MDHEN and CDR2 SYDVKM. CDR3 nucleotide sequence: TGTGCCAGCAGCACCCTTGCGAGTGAGGATACGCAGTATTTT. Translating gives CASSTLASEDTQYF.

CDR3 residues: CASSPGLAVNTGELFF. The CDR3 DNA sequence: TGCGCCAGCAGCCCGGGACTAGCGGTTAACACCGGGGAGCTGTTTTTT. This chain joins TRBV4-1 and TRBJ2-2, with 11 positions matching TRBD2. V lost 4 bases and J lost 2; bases outside the gene matches: 3. The CDR3 has 16 amino acids. CDR1 is MGHRA, CDR2 YSYEKL, per germline.

The chain has TRBV4-1 and TRBJ1-5; tentative D call: TRBD1 (6 bases). From germline, CDR1 is MGHRA and CDR2 YSYEKL. The CDR3 is made up of 15 amino acids. The germline V and J ends were trimmed by 4 bases and 7 bases, with 17 bases remaining between them. CDR3 bases: TGCGCCAGCAGCCCCCTAGGGGGTGGGAAACAGCCCCAGCATTTT. Translated: CASSPLGGGKQPQHF.

V usage is TRBV7-9 and J usage is TRBJ2-7, with TRBD2 matching 9 bases. V trimming: 5 bases; J trimming: 2 bases; junction bases outside the gene matches: 7. Germline CDR1 SEHNR, CDR2 FQNEAQ (reference sequence). The CDR3 consists of 15 residues. Written as DNA, the CDR3 is TGTGCCAGCAGCCCGACTAGCGGAGGGACCTACGAGCAGTACTTC. It is translated as CASSPTSGGTYEQYF.

This chain links TRBV9 with TRBJ2-2; no clear D gene. The germline gives CDR1 SGDLS, CDR2 YYNGEE. This CDR3 comprises 12 residues. The V end was cut by 4 bases, the J end by 6 bases, with 7 bases between. The CDR3 nucleotides are TGTGCCAGCAGCCCAGAACCCGGGGAGCTGTTTTTT. Encoded protein: CASSPEPGELFF.

V and J are TRBV13 and TRBJ2-5; D unclear. V was cut by 1 base and J by 3 bases, with 6 bases left in between. Germline CDR1 reads PRHDT; CDR2 reads FYEKMQ (reference sequence). The CDR3 spans 13 residues. The CDR3 reads CASSLDVEETQYF. The CDR3 DNA is TGTGCCAGCAGCTTAGACGTGGAAGAGACCCAGTACTTC. The variable domain in full, completed from reference TRBV13 and TRBJ2-5, reads AAGVIQSPRHLIKEKRETATLKCYPIPRHDTVYWYQQGPGQDPQFLISFYEKMQSDKGSIPDRFSAQQFSDYHSELNMSSLELGDSALYFCASSLDVEETQYFGPGTRLLVL.